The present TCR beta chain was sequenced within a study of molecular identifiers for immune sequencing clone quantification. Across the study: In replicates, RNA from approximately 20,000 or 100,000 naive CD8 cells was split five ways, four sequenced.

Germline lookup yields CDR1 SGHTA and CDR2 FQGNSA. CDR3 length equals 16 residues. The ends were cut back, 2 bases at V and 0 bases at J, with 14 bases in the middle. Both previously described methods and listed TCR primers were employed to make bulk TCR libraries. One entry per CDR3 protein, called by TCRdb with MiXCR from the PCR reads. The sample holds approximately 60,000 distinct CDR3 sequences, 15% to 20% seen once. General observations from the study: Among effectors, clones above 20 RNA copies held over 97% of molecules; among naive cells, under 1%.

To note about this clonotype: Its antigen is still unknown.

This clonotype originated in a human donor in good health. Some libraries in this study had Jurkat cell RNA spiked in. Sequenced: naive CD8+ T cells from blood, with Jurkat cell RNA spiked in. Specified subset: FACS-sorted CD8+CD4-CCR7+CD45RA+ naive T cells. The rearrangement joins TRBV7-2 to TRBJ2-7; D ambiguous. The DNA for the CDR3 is TGTGCCAGCAGCTTATTTCCGGGCGTTAGCTCCTACGAGCAGTACTTC. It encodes CASSLFPGVSSYEQYF.